This TCR beta chain appears in the sequencing data of a study of control samples from healthy donors and cancer patients. CDR1 is SGHTA, CDR2 FQGNSA, per germline. The CDR3 is 14 residues long. With 3 bases removed from V and 8 bases from J, the gap between germline ends came to 13 bases. TCRdb's table, derived via immunoSEQ multiplex PCR, lists solely in-frame clones and lacks some. This sample yields around 170,000 clones, of which around nine tenths are seen a single time; more than 1.3% belongs to the top ten. The TCR was taken from a man aged 25-45 years in good health. The sequenced sample consisted of blood. The chain employs TRBV7-2 and TRBJ1-4; maybe TRBD1 (5 bases). Here the CDR3 reads CASSFRRGGEKLFF. CDR3 DNA: TGTGCCAGCAGCTTTAGGCGGGGCGGAGAAAAACTGTTTTTT.